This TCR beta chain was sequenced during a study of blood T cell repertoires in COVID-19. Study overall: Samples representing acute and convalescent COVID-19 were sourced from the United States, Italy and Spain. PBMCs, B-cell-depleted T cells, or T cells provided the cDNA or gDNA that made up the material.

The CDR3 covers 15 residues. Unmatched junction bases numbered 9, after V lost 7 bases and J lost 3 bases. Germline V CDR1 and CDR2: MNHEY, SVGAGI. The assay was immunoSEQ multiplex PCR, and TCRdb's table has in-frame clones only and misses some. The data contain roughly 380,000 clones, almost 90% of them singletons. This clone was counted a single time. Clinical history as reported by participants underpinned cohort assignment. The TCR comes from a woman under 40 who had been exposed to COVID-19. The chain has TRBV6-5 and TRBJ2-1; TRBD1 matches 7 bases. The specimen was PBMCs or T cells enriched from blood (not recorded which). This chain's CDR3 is CASTIDRVGYNEQFF. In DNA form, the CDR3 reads TGTGCCAGCACCATCGACAGGGTAGGCTACAATGAGCAGTTCTTC.